This T cell receptor (beta chain) was recovered during a study of T cells after yellow fever vaccination. TCRdb reprocessed the 5' RACE reads with MiXCR, giving one entry per CDR3 protein. There are 95,000 to 100,000 distinct CDR3 sequences in the sample; about 5.8% occur only once, and roughly two fifths lies in the top ten. This clonotype came up many times. Its specificity is unknown. General observations from the study: Most clones from primary vaccination resurfaced after the booster (around 97% CD4, 88% CD8). Contaminating bulk clonotypes could be abundant in FACS-sorted repertoires. Though weaker, the secondary response peaked faster, on day 5 versus 15.

Trimming shortened V by 7 bases and J by 9 bases, and 13 bases separated the two germline ends. CDR1 and CDR2 (germline): SQVTM, ANQGSEA. The CDR3 runs 11 residues. The sequence was obtained from a man younger than 35 who received the YFV17D yellow fever vaccine. The rearrangement uses TRBV29-1 and TRBJ2-4; unclear D gene. The sequencing used CD8+ T cells sorted from PBMCs, collected 10 days after the yellow fever booster vaccination. CDR3 DNA sequence: TGCAGCGCGGAACACGGAACCATTCAGTACTTC. Translated, it gives CSAEHGTIQYF. The whole variable domain, remainder taken from reference TRBV29-1 and TRBJ2-4, is SAVISQKPSRDICQRGTSLTIQCQVDSQVTMMFWYRQQPGQSLTLIATANQGSEATYESGFVIDKFPISRPNLTFSTLTVSNMSPEDSSIYLCSAEHGTIQYFGAGTRLSVL.